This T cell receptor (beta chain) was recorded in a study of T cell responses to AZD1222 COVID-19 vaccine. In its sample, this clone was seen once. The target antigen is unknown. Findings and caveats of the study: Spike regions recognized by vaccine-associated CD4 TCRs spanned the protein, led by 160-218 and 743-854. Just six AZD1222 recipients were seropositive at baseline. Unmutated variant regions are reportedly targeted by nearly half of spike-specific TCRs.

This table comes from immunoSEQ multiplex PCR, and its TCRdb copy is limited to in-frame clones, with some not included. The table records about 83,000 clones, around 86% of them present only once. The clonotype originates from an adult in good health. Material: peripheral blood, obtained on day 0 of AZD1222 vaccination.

The DNA of the CDR3 is TGTGCCAGCAGCCTCTATTACTACGAGCAGTACTTC. Translating gives CASSLYYYEQYF. The chain has TRBV7-2 and TRBJ2-7, with D uncertain. Per the germline V gene, CDR1 is SGHTA and CDR2 is FQGNSA. The V gene lost 5 bases and the J gene lost 3 bases, with 8 bases spanning the gap. The CDR3 is 12 amino acids.